The 18 T cell receptor beta chains listed next were all sequenced from one sample in a study of T cell responses to AZD1222 COVID-19 vaccine. Only in-frame clones appear in the TCRdb table, and some are missing; sequencing was by immunoSEQ multiplex PCR. Of around 110,000 clones listed, approximately 83% were seen once; the top ten hold 3.5% to 5%. The sample consisted of peripheral blood, taken on day 0 of MenACWY control vaccination. The receptors were sampled from an adult in good health.

The DNA for the CDR3 is TGTGCCAGCAGCGGCCGATTGGGGAAAGGGATGGAGACCCAGTACTTC. Amino acid sequence: CASSGRLGKGMETQYF. The V call is TRBV14, the J call TRBJ2-5; no clear D gene. V was clipped by 5 bases and J by 5 bases, with 21 bases between them. Per the germline V gene, CDR1 is SGHDN and CDR2 is FVKESK. This CDR3 is built from 16 residues.

Details on this clone: Germline is not matched at one junction end, which may reflect a read error. The gene calls are TRBV14 and TRBJ2-7; D is uncertain. The CDR3 is 9 amino acids. Germline CDR1 and CDR2: SGHDN and FVKESK. This CDR3 reads CASIFERYF. CDR3 nucleotide sequence: TGTGCCAGCATCTTCGAGCGGTACTTC.

The chain is built from TRBV7-2 and TRBJ1-1; D possibly corresponds to TRBD1 (6 bases). This CDR3 has 14 amino acids. The germline CDR1 and CDR2 sequences are SGHTA and FQGNSA. Trimming took 5 bases from V and 6 from J, leaving 16 bases between them. CDR3 sequence reads: CASSIQGYVAEAFF. The CDR3 region has the DNA TGTGCCAGCAGCATACAGGGATACGTAGCTGAAGCTTTCTTT.

The chain joins TRBV5-1 to TRBJ2-5, with 9 bases matching TRBD1. This CDR3 comprises 14 residues. Trimming at V came to 5 bases and at J to 5 bases, leaving 7 bases not matched to a gene. Germline V gene data show CDR1 as SGHRS and CDR2 as YFSETQ. The CDR3 reads CASRKTGGYETQYF. The CDR3 DNA follows: TGCGCCAGCAGAAAGACAGGGGGATATGAGACCCAGTACTTC.

This chain connects TRBV28 to TRBJ1-2; no reliable D call. CDR1 is MDHEN, CDR2 SYDVKM, per germline. V lost 2 bases to trimming and J lost 6 bases, with 7 bases between them. This CDR3 region has 12 residues. In nucleotides, the CDR3 is TGTGCCAGCAGTTTAAATGGCGATGGCTACACCTTC. This gives the protein CASSLNGDGYTF.

This clone was counted a single time. V usage is TRBV4-1 and J usage is TRBJ1-1; weak D call: TRBD1 (5 bases). Germline loops: CDR1 MGHRA, CDR2 YSYEKL. CDR3 length: 15 residues. V lost 5 bases and J lost 0, with 13 bases in between. CDR3 DNA sequence: TGCGCCAGCAGCGGACGCACGGGGGTGAACACTGAAGCTTTCTTT. Amino acids: CASSGRTGVNTEAFF.

The chain is built from TRBV9 and TRBJ2-1; TRBD2 agrees at 16 bases. With V trimmed by 3 bases and J by 2 bases, 2 bases remained unmatched. Germline-derived CDR1 and CDR2 are SGDLS and YYNGEE. CDR3 length: 17 amino acids. The CDR3: CASSAGTSGGAYNEQFF. The CDR3 nucleotides are TGTGCCAGCAGCGCTGGGACTAGCGGGGGGGCCTACAATGAGCAGTTCTTC.

The CDR3, as DNA: TGCGCCAGCAGCCAAGGAAACAGGGGGGTCCAGCAGTACTTC. Amino acids: CASSQGNRGVQQYF. This chain links TRBV4-1 with TRBJ2-7; 8 positions agree with TRBD1. V trimming: 1 base; J trimming: 8 bases; junction bases outside the gene matches: 7. The CDR3 spans 14 residues. Per germline, CDR1 MGHRA and CDR2 YSYEKL.

This clone was picked up one time. V usage is TRBV4-3 and J usage is TRBJ2-2; the match to TRBD2 covers 10 bases. This CDR3 has 17 residues. Germline V gene sequence: CDR1 LGHNA, CDR2 YSLEER. V was pared by 0 bases and J by 5 bases, with 6 bases of the junction left unmatched. CDR3 residues: CASSQDWASGGTGELFF. DNA for the CDR3: TGCGCCAGCAGCCAAGATTGGGCTAGCGGGGGTACCGGGGAGCTGTTTTTT.

The chain employs TRBV6-5 and TRBJ2-5, with 11 nucleotides matching TRBD2. The CDR3 has 15 residues. J gave up 2 bases and V 2 bases, and 1 base lay outside the gene matches. Germline V gene data show CDR1 as MNHEY and CDR2 as SVGAGI. Here the CDR3 DNA reads TGTGCCAGCAGTTACCCTAGCGGGGGGCAAGAGACCCAGTACTTC. Protein product: CASSYPSGGQETQYF.

The gene calls are TRBV7-2 and TRBJ1-1; D not certain. CDR1 is SGHTA and CDR2 is FQGNSA in the germline V gene. The CDR3 spans 16 residues. Trimming left V 0 bases short and J 5 bases short, with 16 bases between. CDR3 coding DNA: TGTGCCAGCAGCTTAGCAATTGGCAGAACTTATACTGAAGCTTTCTTT. This codes for CASSLAIGRTYTEAFF.

This chain links TRBV5-8 with TRBJ2-7, with TRBD2 identical over 9 bases. The length of the CDR3 is 18 residues. From germline, CDR1 is SGHTS and CDR2 YDEGEE. The ends lost 0 bases at V and 2 bases at J; junction bases unmatched: 12. CDR3 nucleotide sequence: TGTGCCAGCAGCTTGGAATGGCCAACGACTAGCGGACCCTACGAGCAGTACTTC. Residues: CASSLEWPTTSGPYEQYF.

Only a few counts were recorded for this clone. The V call is TRBV19, the J call TRBJ1-5; D not resolved. The CDR3 length is 17 residues. In germline, CDR1 is LNHDA, CDR2 SQIVND (reference sequence). The germline V and J ends were trimmed by 5 bases and 7 bases, with 24 bases remaining between them. Here the CDR3 DNA reads TGTGCCAGTAGTCCTCAATCGCCCTCACTGAAGGAACAGCCCCAGCATTTT. It encodes CASSPQSPSLKEQPQHF.

The chain joins TRBV18 to TRBJ1-1; perhaps TRBD1 as D (6 bases). The V gene lost 5 bases and the J gene lost 7 bases, with 20 bases spanning the gap. CDR3 length equals 15 residues. Looked up from germline, CDR1 is KGHSH and CDR2 is LQKENI. The CDR3 DNA sequence: TGTGCCAGCTCAGGCATGACCGGGGGGCGAGGTGAAGCTTTCTTT. Translated: CASSGMTGGRGEAFF.

This chain joins TRBV11-1 and TRBJ2-7; D is undetermined. This CDR3 region has 14 residues. Germline V gene data show CDR1 as SGHAT and CDR2 as FQDESV (reference sequence). Trimming cost V 2 bases and J 0 bases, with 8 bases left between them. The CDR3 DNA follows: TGTGCCAGCAGCTTATCCCGTACCTCCTACGAGCAGTACTTC. The encoded protein is CASSLSRTSYEQYF.

This clone showed up just once. This chain joins TRBV11-3 and TRBJ1-1, with unresolved D. The CDR3 is 15 residues long. CDR1 is SGHNT, CDR2 YENEEA, per germline. Trimming stripped 5 bases from V and 3 bases from J, with 16 bases between. As DNA, the CDR3 is TGTGCCAGCAGCCCCGCCGGGCCGGCAGACACTGAAGCTTTCTTT. This encodes CASSPAGPADTEAFF.

The chain employs TRBV18 and TRBJ1-6, with TRBD1 matching over 11 bases. J was trimmed by 8 bases and V by 6 bases; bases with no gene match: 3. Per germline, CDR1 KGHSH and CDR2 LQKENI. The CDR3 spans 14 residues. The CDR3 sequence: CASSRTGGDSPLHF. CDR3 DNA: TGTGCCAGCTCCAGGACAGGGGGCGATTCACCCCTCCACTTT.

This chain uses TRBV12-5 with TRBJ2-5, with TRBD1 matching 7 bases. Germline CDR1 is LGHNT and CDR2 is FRNRAP. With 1 base clipped from V and 3 bases from J, the junction kept 11 bases outside the gene matches. This CDR3 is 17 amino acids long. The CDR3 loop is CASGLDPPGQAEETQYF. CDR3 nucleotide sequence: TGTGCTAGTGGTTTGGACCCCCCCGGACAGGCCGAAGAGACCCAGTACTTC.